These T cell receptor beta chains were read from a single sample in a study of blood T cell repertoires in COVID-19. The repertoire was sequenced with immunoSEQ multiplex PCR; TCRdb's copy has only in-frame clones and lacks some. The sample includes about 160,000 clones, roughly 87% of them seen just once. Sequencing input: PBMCs or T cells enriched from blood (not recorded which). The receptors stem from a woman in her fifties or sixties who had recovered from COVID-19. CDR3s include the opening cysteine and the closing phenylalanine or tryptophan. The D gene is left open where the match is weak.

CDR3 protein | CDR3 DNA | V gene | D gene | J gene
CASFRTGYGYGYTF | TGTGCCAGCTTCCGAACAGGGTATGGCTATGGCTACACCTTC | TRBV27 | - | TRBJ1-2
CASSPGSGSFGQYF | TGTGCCAGCTCACCGGGGAGCGGGAGTTTCGGGCAGTACTTC | TRBV18 | TRBD2 | TRBJ2-7
CASSRTGGEQYF | TGTGCCAGCAGCCGGACAGGGGGCGAGCAGTACTTC | TRBV7-9 | TRBD1 | TRBJ2-7
CSVGSGSSGNTIYF | TGCAGCGTTGGATCGGGGTCCTCTGGAAACACCATATATTTT | TRBV29-1 | - | TRBJ1-3
CASSLQTGSSYEQYF | TGTGCCAGCAGCCTACAGACAGGGAGCTCCTACGAGCAGTACTTC | TRBV7-3 | TRBD1 | TRBJ2-7
CASSVRTSGTEETQYF | TGTGCCAGCAGCGTGAGGACTAGCGGGACGGAAGAGACCCAGTACTTC | TRBV4-2 | TRBD2 | TRBJ2-5
CAVGRTENTEAFF | TGTGCCGTGGGACGGACAGAGAACACTGAAGCTTTCTTT | TRBV10-3 | - | TRBJ1-1
CASSEAHGPGFINYGYTF | TGTGCCAGCAGTGAAGCGCATGGTCCGGGATTTATTAACTATGGCTACACCTTC | TRBV6-1 | - | TRBJ1-2
CASSFVRGTDTQYF | TGTGCCAGCAGTTTTGTGAGGGGCACAGATACGCAGTATTTT | TRBV27 | - | TRBJ2-3
CASSYKPFNEKLFF | TGTGCCAGCAGCTACAAGCCCTTTAATGAAAAACTGTTTTTT | TRBV6-5 | - | TRBJ1-4
CASTRGQADSGANVLTF | TGCGCCAGCACCCGGGGACAGGCCGACTCTGGGGCCAACGTCCTGACTTTC | TRBV5-1 | TRBD1 | TRBJ2-6
CASSLRGYGNQPQHF | TGTGCCAGCAGTTTACGGGGGTACGGCAATCAGCCCCAGCATTTT | TRBV6-1 | - | TRBJ1-5
CAWSVGRTSGRNTDTQYF | TGTGCCTGGAGTGTGGGCCGGACTAGCGGGAGGAACACAGATACGCAGTATTTT | TRBV30 | TRBD2 | TRBJ2-3
CASSLGTFYNSPLHF | TGTGCCAGCAGCTTAGGCACTTTTTATAATTCACCCCTCCACTTT | TRBV7-2 | - | TRBJ1-6
CASSEYSLNTEAFF | TGTGCCAGCAGTGAATACAGTCTGAACACTGAAGCTTTCTTT | TRBV25-1 | - | TRBJ1-1
CSVGGYTF | TGCAGCGTCGGTGGCTACACCTTC | TRBV29-1 | - | TRBJ1-2